The rows below give T cell receptor beta chains drawn from one sample of a study of shared clonotypes between healthy human individuals. Libraries were prepared by immunoSEQ multiplex PCR; TCRdb keeps only in-frame clonotypes and omits some of them. The table lists hundreds of thousands of clones, approximately 97% of them singletons. Material: naive CD4+ T cells sorted from blood. The origin of the receptors is a woman aged 25-40 years in good health. Both conserved end residues are part of each CDR3. D genes are given only for firm matches. Clone size is shown for a subset of rows, as once, few, many or a class of expanded clone.

clone_size j_call v_call d_call cdr3_aa cdr3_nt
- TRBJ2-1 TRBV19 TRBD2 CASSMIPVAGAYNEQFF TGTGCCAGTAGTATGATACCTGTAGCGGGAGCTTACAATGAGCAGTTCTTC
- TRBJ1-1 TRBV10-3 - CAISAGGWDTEAFF TGTGCCATCAGTGCTGGGGGCTGGGACACTGAAGCTTTCTTT
few TRBJ2-7 TRBV4-1 TRBD2 CASSTRLAGATYEQYF TGCGCCAGCAGCACACGACTAGCGGGTGCCACCTACGAGCAGTACTTC
- TRBJ2-6 TRBV5-6 - CASSLVNSGANVLTF TGTGCCAGCAGCTTGGTCAACTCTGGGGCCAACGTCCTGACTTTC
- TRBJ1-5 TRBV4-1 - CASSQEVGLNQPQHF TGCGCCAGCAGCCAAGAGGTCGGTCTCAATCAGCCCCAGCATTTT
once TRBJ2-6 TRBV11-1 TRBD1 CASSSDRGGANVLTF TGTGCCAGCAGCTCGGACAGGGGTGGGGCCAACGTCCTGACTTTC
- TRBJ2-7 TRBV5-6 TRBD2 CASSLAGGPSSYEQYF TGTGCCAGCAGCCTGGCGGGGGGCCCTAGCTCCTACGAGCAGTACTTC
once TRBJ2-1 TRBV5-1 TRBD1 CASETGTGSGEQFF TGCGCCAGCGAAACCGGGACAGGGTCTGGGGAGCAGTTCTTC
- TRBJ1-5 TRBV7-4 - CASSLSGVNQPQHF TGTGCCAGCAGCTTATCAGGGGTCAATCAGCCCCAGCATTTT
- TRBJ2-1 TRBV6-1 - CASSVPRGAQFF TGTGCCAGCAGTGTACCTCGGGGGGCCCAGTTCTTC
- TRBJ2-1 TRBV5-8 TRBD2 CASSLGLAGSYNEQFF TGTGCCAGCAGCCTCGGACTAGCGGGATCCTACAATGAGCAGTTCTTC
- TRBJ1-4 TRBV20-1 - CSASRGEKLFF TGCAGTGCTAGTAGGGGGGAAAAACTGTTTTTT
- TRBJ1-1 TRBV11-2 - CASSFRRNTEAFF TGTGCCAGCAGCTTTAGGAGGAACACTGAAGCTTTCTTT
- TRBJ1-5 TRBV16 - CASSQSFLRADQPQHF TGTGCCAGCAGCCAATCGTTCCTAAGGGCGGATCAGCCCCAGCATTTT
- TRBJ2-7 TRBV28 - CASSLGAPPLYEQYF TGTGCCAGCAGTTTGGGGGCCCCACCTCTCTACGAGCAGTACTTC
- TRBJ2-1 TRBV7-3 - CASSLSPGRVMQFF TGTGCCAGCAGCTTATCCCCAGGGCGGGTGATGCAGTTCTTC
- TRBJ1-2 TRBV7-2 - CASSLSRDNYGYTF TGTGCCAGCAGCTTAAGCAGGGATAACTATGGCTACACCTTC
- TRBJ2-5 TRBV28 - CASSFPGAGRETQYF TGTGCCAGCAGTTTCCCCGGGGCAGGGAGGGAGACCCAGTACTTC
once TRBJ1-3 TRBV6-5 TRBD1 CASSSYRGLAGNTIYF TGTGCCAGCAGTTCCTACAGGGGACTGGCTGGAAACACCATATATTTT
- TRBJ2-7 TRBV2 TRBD2 CASTPLAGGYEQYF TGTGCCAGCACTCCACTAGCGGGAGGATACGAGCAGTACTTC
- TRBJ2-1 TRBV28 TRBD2 CASSPYRAGGNEQFF TGTGCCAGCAGCCCTTATCGCGCGGGGGGGAATGAGCAGTTCTTC
once TRBJ1-6 TRBV6-1 - CASSVAGRGSPLHF TGTGCCAGCAGTGTTGCAGGGAGAGGATCACCCCTCCACTTT
- TRBJ2-5 TRBV6-5 TRBD1 CASRPGTAWEKQYF TGTGCCAGCAGACCCGGGACAGCTTGGGAGAAGCAGTACTTC
- TRBJ2-5 TRBV18 - CASSPPFAEETQYF TGTGCCAGCTCACCACCGTTCGCAGAAGAGACCCAGTACTTC
- TRBJ2-5 TRBV5-6 TRBD2 CASSLYSGSRQETQYF TGTGCCAGCAGCTTGTATAGCGGGAGTCGGCAAGAGACCCAGTACTTC
- TRBJ2-1 TRBV13 TRBD2 CASSRRTSINEQFF TGTGCCAGCAGTCGTCGGACTAGCATCAATGAGCAGTTCTTC
- TRBJ1-1 TRBV6-5 - CASGIQGNTEAFF TGTGCCAGCGGAATTCAGGGGAACACTGAAGCTTTCTTT
- TRBJ1-3 TRBV2 TRBD1 CASSAQGPGNTIYF TGTGCCAGCAGTGCACAGGGGCCTGGAAACACCATATATTTT
- TRBJ2-5 TRBV19 TRBD2 CASSVGTSGEWVTQYF TGTGCCAGTAGTGTCGGGACTAGCGGAGAGTGGGTGACCCAGTACTTC
- TRBJ2-3 TRBV7-2 - CASRPGGSTDTQYF TGTGCCAGCAGACCAGGGGGGAGTACAGATACGCAGTATTTT
- TRBJ1-5 TRBV19 - CASSISYQPQHF TGTGCCAGTAGTATTAGTTATCAGCCCCAGCATTTT
- TRBJ2-1 TRBV27 - CASSSRTSTIVNEQFF TGTGCCAGCAGTTCCAGGACTTCTACGATAGTCAATGAGCAGTTCTTC
- TRBJ2-4 TRBV28 TRBD2 CASSLSQAGLIAKNIQYF TGTGCCAGCAGTTTATCCCAGGCGGGACTAATAGCCAAAAACATTCAGTACTTC
- TRBJ2-2 TRBV10-3 - CAISEPAATNTGELFF TGTGCCATCAGTGAGCCAGCGGCCACTAACACCGGGGAGCTGTTTTTT
- TRBJ2-5 TRBV5-1 - CASSLGVQGGQETQYF TGCGCCAGCAGCTTGGGGGTACAGGGTGGGCAAGAGACCCAGTACTTC
- TRBJ2-5 TRBV5-6 TRBD1 CASSQQGVWTQYF TGTGCCAGCAGCCAACAGGGGGTCTGGACCCAGTACTTC
- TRBJ1-3 TRBV7-6 - CASSLGGGTSGNTIYF TGTGCCAGCAGCTTAGGAGGGGGGACCTCTGGAAACACCATATATTTT
- TRBJ2-7 TRBV27 - CASSSRTSYEQYF TGTGCCAGCAGTTCCAGGACCTCCTACGAGCAGTACTTC
- TRBJ2-3 TRBV27 - CASSFGWVTDTQYF TGTGCCAGCAGTTTCGGTTGGGTCACAGATACGCAGTATTTT
once TRBJ2-2 TRBV7-9 - CASSPSWRWELFF TGTGCCAGCAGCCCGAGCTGGCGTTGGGAGCTGTTTTTT